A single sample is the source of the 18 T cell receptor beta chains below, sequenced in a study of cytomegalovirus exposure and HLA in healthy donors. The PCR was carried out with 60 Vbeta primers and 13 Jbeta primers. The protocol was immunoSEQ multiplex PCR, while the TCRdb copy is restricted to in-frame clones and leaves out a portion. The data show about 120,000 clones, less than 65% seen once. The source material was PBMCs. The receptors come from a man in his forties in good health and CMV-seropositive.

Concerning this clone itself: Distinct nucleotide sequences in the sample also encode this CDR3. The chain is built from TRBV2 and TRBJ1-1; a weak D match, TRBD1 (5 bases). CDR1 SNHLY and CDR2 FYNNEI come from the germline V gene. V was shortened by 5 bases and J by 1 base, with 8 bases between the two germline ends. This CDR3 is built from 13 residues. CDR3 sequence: CASSSQGNTEAFF. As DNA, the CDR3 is TGTGCCAGCAGTTCCCAGGGGAACACTGAAGCTTTCTTT.

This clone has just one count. CDR3 amino acids: CASSELFGTGVTTNSPLHF. CDR3 nucleotide sequence: TGTGCCAGCAGTGAACTTTTCGGGACAGGGGTTACTACTAATTCACCCCTCCACTTT. The V gene is TRBV6-1, the J gene TRBJ1-6; 10 bases agree with TRBD1. V was pared by 2 bases and J by 6 bases, with 13 bases of the junction left unmatched. Germline V lookup: CDR1 MNHNS, CDR2 SASEGT. The CDR3 has 19 residues.

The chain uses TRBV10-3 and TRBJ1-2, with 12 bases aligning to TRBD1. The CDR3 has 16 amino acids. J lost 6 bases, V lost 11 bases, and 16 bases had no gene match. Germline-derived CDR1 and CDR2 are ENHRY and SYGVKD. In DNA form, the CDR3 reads TGTGCCTTGGCTGAGGGGACAGGGGGCGCGTGGAATGGCTACACCTTC. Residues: CALAEGTGGAWNGYTF.

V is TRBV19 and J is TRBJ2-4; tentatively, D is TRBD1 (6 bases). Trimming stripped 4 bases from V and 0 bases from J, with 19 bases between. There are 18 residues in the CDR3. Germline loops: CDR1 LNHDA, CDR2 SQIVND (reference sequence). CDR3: CASSRRPRDTLAKNIQYF. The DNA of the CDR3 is TGTGCCAGTAGTAGGCGTCCCCGGGACACTCTAGCCAAAAACATTCAGTACTTC.

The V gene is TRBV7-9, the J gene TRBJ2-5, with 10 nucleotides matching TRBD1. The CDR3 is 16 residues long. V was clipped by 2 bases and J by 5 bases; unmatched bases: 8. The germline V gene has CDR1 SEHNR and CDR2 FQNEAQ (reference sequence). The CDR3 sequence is CASSLISGQGLETQYF. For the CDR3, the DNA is TGTGCCAGCAGCTTAATTTCGGGACAGGGGTTGGAGACCCAGTACTTC.

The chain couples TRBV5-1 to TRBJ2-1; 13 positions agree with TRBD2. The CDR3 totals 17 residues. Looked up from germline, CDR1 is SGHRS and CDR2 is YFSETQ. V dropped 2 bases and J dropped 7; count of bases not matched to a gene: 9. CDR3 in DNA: TGCGCCAGCAGCTTAACTAGCGGGGGGGCCGTTGTGAATGAGCAGTTCTTC. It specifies CASSLTSGGAVVNEQFF.

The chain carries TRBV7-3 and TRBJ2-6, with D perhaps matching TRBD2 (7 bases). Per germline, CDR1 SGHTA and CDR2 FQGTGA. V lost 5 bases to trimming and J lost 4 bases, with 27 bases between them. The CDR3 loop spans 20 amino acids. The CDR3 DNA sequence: TGTGCCAGCAGCCGGGGGGCGGGAGACTACTTAGCGAGGGGGGCCAACGTCCTGACTTTC. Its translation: CASSRGAGDYLARGANVLTF.

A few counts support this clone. DNA for the CDR3: TGTGCCAGCAGCTTCCTAAATGTAGACTACGAGCAGTACTTC. Amino acid sequence: CASSFLNVDYEQYF. The chain links TRBV11-1 to TRBJ2-7; D is unclear. This CDR3 has 14 amino acids. V lost 3 bases and J lost 3, with 12 bases in between. Germline-derived CDR1 and CDR2 are SGHAT and FQDESV (reference sequence).

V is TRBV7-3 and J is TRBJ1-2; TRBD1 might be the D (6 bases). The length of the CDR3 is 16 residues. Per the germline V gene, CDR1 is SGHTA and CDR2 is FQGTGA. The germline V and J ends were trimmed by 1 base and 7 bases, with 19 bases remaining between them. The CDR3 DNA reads TGTGCCAGCAGCTTAAAAGGGGGTCTAACAGGGATTGGCTACACCTTC. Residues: CASSLKGGLTGIGYTF. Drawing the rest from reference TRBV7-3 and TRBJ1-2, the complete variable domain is GAGVSQTPSNKVTEKGKYVELRCDPISGHTALYWYRQSLGQGPEFLIYFQGTGAADDSGLPNDRFFAVRPEGSVSTLKIQRTERGDSAVYLCASSLKGGLTGIGYTFGSGTRLTVV.

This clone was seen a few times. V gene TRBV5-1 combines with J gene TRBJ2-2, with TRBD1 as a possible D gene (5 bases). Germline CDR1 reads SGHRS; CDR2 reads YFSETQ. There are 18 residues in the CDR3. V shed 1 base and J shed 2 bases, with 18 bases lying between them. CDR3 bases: TGCGCCAGCAGCTTGAGGCTGTTAATGGGGCTTAACACCGGGGAGCTGTTTTTT. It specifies CASSLRLLMGLNTGELFF. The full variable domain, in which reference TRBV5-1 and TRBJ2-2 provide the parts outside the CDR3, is KAGVTQTPRYLIKTRGQQVTLSCSPISGHRSVSWYQQTPGQGLQFLFEYFSETQRNKGNFPGRFSGRQFSNSRSEMNVSTLELGDSALYLCASSLRLLMGLNTGELFFGEGSRLTVL.

The CDR3 sequence: CASSPSGGLIGGELFF. The CDR3 nucleotides read TGTGCCAGCAGCCCTAGCGGGGGGCTTATTGGCGGGGAGCTGTTTTTT. The chain recombines TRBV2 with TRBJ2-2, with TRBD2 matching over 11 bases. V shed 6 bases and J 7 bases; nucleotides not matched to a gene: 10. CDR3 length: 16 residues. Germline lookup yields CDR1 SNHLY and CDR2 FYNNEI.

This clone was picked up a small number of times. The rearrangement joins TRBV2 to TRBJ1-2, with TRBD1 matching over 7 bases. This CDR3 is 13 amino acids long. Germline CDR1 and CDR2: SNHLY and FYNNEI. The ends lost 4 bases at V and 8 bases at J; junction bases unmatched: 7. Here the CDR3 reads CASSGQGRGGYTF. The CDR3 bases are TGTGCCAGCAGTGGACAGGGCCGCGGGGGCTACACCTTC. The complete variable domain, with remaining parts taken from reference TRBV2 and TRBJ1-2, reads EPEVTQTPSHQVTQMGQEVILRCVPISNHLYFYWYRQILGQKVEFLVSFYNNEISEKSEIFDDQFSVERPDGSNFTLKIRSTKLEDSAMYFCASSGQGRGGYTFGSGTRLTVV.

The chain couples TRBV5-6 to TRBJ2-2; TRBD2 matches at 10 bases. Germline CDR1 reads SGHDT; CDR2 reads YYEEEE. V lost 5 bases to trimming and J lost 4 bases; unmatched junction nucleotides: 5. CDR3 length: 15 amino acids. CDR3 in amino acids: CASSRWTSGTGELFF. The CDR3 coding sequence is TGTGCCAGCAGTCGATGGACTAGCGGCACCGGGGAGCTGTTTTTT.

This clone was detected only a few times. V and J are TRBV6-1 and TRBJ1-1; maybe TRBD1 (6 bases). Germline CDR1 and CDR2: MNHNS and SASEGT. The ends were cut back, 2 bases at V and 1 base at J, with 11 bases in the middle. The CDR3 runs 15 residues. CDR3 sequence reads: CASSERNRENTEAFF. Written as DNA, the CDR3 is TGTGCCAGCAGTGAACGCAACAGGGAGAACACTGAAGCTTTCTTT.

The DNA for the CDR3 is TGCGCCAGTGCCCGGCTAGCCCGCTACGAGCAGTACTTC. It encodes CASARLARYEQYF. The V call is TRBV4-1, the J call TRBJ2-7, with D possibly being TRBD2 (5 bases). The V gene's germline CDR1 is MGHRA and CDR2 YSYEKL. V shed 9 bases and J shed 3 bases, with 15 bases lying between them. This CDR3 is 13 amino acids long.

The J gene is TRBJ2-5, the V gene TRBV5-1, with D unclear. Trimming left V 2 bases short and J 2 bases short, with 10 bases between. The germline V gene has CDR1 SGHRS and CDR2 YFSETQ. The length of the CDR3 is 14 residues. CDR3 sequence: CASSFGSPQETQYF. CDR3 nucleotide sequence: TGCGCCAGCAGCTTTGGTAGTCCACAAGAGACCCAGTACTTC.

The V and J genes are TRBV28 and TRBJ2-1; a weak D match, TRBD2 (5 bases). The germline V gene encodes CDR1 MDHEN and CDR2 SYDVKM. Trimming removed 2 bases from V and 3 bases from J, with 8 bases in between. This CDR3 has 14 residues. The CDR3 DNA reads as TGTGCCAGCAGTTTAGAGCGGTTCTACAATGAGCAGTTCTTC. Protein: CASSLERFYNEQFF.

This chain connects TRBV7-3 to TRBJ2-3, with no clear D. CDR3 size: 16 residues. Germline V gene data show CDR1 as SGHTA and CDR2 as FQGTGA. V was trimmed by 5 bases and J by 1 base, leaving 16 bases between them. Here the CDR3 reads CASSTTRATGTDTQYF. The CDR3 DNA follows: TGTGCCAGCAGCACCACCCGAGCAACAGGCACAGATACGCAGTATTTT. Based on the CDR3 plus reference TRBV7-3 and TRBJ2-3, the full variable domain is GAGVSQTPSNKVTEKGKYVELRCDPISGHTALYWYRQSLGQGPEFLIYFQGTGAADDSGLPNDRFFAVRPEGSVSTLKIQRTERGDSAVYLCASSTTRATGTDTQYFGPGTRLTVL.